The rows below give T cell receptor beta chains drawn from one sample of a study of CD8 T cells in Susac syndrome. TCRdb processed the immunoSEQ multiplex PCR reads anew with MiXCR; each CDR3 protein has one entry. The repertoire holds some 300,000 distinct CDR3 sequences, roughly 81% seen once, with 0.11% in the top ten. Sequenced: CD8+ T cells from PBMCs. The receptors stem from a human donor with multiple sclerosis. Both conserved end residues are part of each CDR3. The D gene is left open where the match is weak. Rows give clone size only sometimes, using once, few, many, or a class for an expanded clone.

j_call,d_call,clone_size,v_call,cdr3_aa,cdr3_nt
TRBJ2-1,TRBD2,NA,TRBV13,CASSPFSGGSYNEQFF,TGTGCCAGCAGCCCCTTTTCGGGAGGCTCCTACAATGAGCAGTTCTTC
TRBJ2-7,NA,NA,TRBV20-1,CSASWAPYEQYF,TGCAGTGCTAGTTGGGCCCCCTACGAGCAGTACTTC
TRBJ2-5,TRBD2,NA,TRBV6-1,CASSRFGLEGETQYF,TGTGCCAGCAGCCGCTTTGGACTAGAAGGGGAGACCCAGTACTTC
TRBJ1-5,NA,NA,TRBV27,CASSLSGNQPQHF,TGTGCCAGCAGTTTATCCGGCAATCAGCCCCAGCATTTT
TRBJ2-1,TRBD2,NA,TRBV28,CASSPTGLDDNEQFF,TGTGCCAGCAGTCCTACGGGACTAGATGACAATGAGCAGTTCTTC
TRBJ2-2,TRBD2,NA,TRBV27,CASTTSGMNGELFF,TGTGCCAGCACGACTAGCGGGATGAACGGGGAGCTGTTTTTT
TRBJ1-1,NA,NA,TRBV11-2,CASSLDNGGTEAFF,TGTGCCAGCAGCTTAGATAACGGAGGCACTGAAGCTTTCTTT
TRBJ2-1,TRBD1,once,TRBV25-1,CASSEYGVGDRAYNEQFF,TGTGCCAGCAGTGAATATGGAGTTGGGGACAGGGCGTACAATGAGCAGTTCTTC
TRBJ2-4,NA,NA,TRBV6-1,CASSEALRAAKNIQYF,TGTGCCAGCAGTGAAGCGCTTAGGGCTGCCAAAAACATTCAGTACTTC
TRBJ2-1,NA,NA,TRBV10-3,CAISESNNEQFF,TGTGCCATCAGTGAGTCGAACAATGAGCAGTTCTTC
TRBJ2-6,NA,NA,TRBV7-9,CAGGTGANVLTF,TGTGCCGGGGGGACTGGGGCCAACGTCCTGACTTTC
TRBJ2-2,TRBD2,NA,TRBV28,CASSHLAGVAPTNTGELFF,TGTGCCAGCAGCCACCTAGCGGGAGTCGCGCCGACGAACACCGGGGAGCTGTTTTTT
TRBJ2-1,NA,once,TRBV6-1,CASSEGDGSYNEQFF,TGTGCCAGCAGTGAGGGCGACGGATCCTACAATGAGCAGTTCTTC
TRBJ2-1,NA,NA,TRBV29-1,CSVEGSPTLSSYNEQFF,TGCAGCGTTGAGGGTAGCCCCACTCTAAGCTCCTACAATGAGCAGTTCTTC
TRBJ2-6,NA,NA,TRBV11-2,CASSLAGQIISGANVLTF,TGTGCCAGCAGCTTGGCGGGACAAATTATCTCTGGGGCCAACGTCCTGACTTTC
TRBJ1-2,NA,NA,TRBV7-9,CASSLVPPRGYTF,TGTGCCAGCAGCTTAGTTCCGCCGCGAGGCTACACCTTC
TRBJ1-2,NA,NA,TRBV7-9,CASSPHEGDGYTF,TGTGCCAGCAGCCCGCACGAGGGGGATGGCTACACCTTC
TRBJ2-5,NA,NA,TRBV18,CASSPRARIGQSYQETQYF,TGTGCCAGCTCACCCAGAGCACGCATCGGACAGAGCTACCAAGAGACCCAGTACTTC
TRBJ2-7,NA,NA,TRBV27,CASKPDSIANYEQYF,TGTGCCAGCAAACCCGACAGTATCGCTAACTACGAGCAGTACTTC
TRBJ2-2,NA,NA,TRBV6-1,CASSAGIRGINGTTNTGELFF,TGTGCCAGCAGTGCCGGAATCCGGGGGATCAACGGGACAACGAACACCGGGGAGCTGTTTTTT
TRBJ2-1,NA,NA,TRBV27,CASSLSGNLNEQFF,TGTGCCAGCAGTTTATCCGGGAACTTAAATGAGCAGTTCTTC
TRBJ2-7,TRBD2,few,TRBV4-1,CASSHGLAGGRSYEQYF,TGCGCCAGCAGCCATGGACTAGCGGGAGGGAGGTCCTACGAGCAGTACTTC
TRBJ2-7,TRBD1,NA,TRBV27,CASSLRGDRVYEQYF,TGTGCCAGCAGTTTAAGGGGAGACAGGGTATACGAGCAGTACTTC
TRBJ2-3,TRBD2,few,TRBV9,CASSVVPSGMADTQYF,TGTGCCAGCAGCGTAGTTCCTAGCGGGATGGCTGATACGCAGTATTTT
TRBJ2-3,NA,NA,TRBV3-1,CASSQDRSADTQYF,TGTGCCAGCAGCCAAGATCGTTCGGCCGATACGCAGTATTTT
TRBJ1-2,NA,NA,TRBV27,CASSPLSDYGYTF,TGTGCCAGCAGCCCCTTGTCGGACTATGGCTACACCTTC
TRBJ2-1,TRBD2,NA,TRBV27,CASSFITSGGPVEQFF,TGTGCCAGCAGTTTCATAACTAGCGGGGGGCCGGTTGAGCAGTTCTTC
TRBJ1-1,NA,once,TRBV7-2,CASSLRIDRLNTEAFF,TGTGCCAGCAGCTTACGGATCGACAGGTTGAACACTGAAGCTTTCTTT
TRBJ2-1,NA,NA,TRBV5-6,CASSLGGRGQFF,TGTGCCAGCAGCTTAGGGGGTAGGGGGCAGTTCTTC
TRBJ2-1,TRBD2,NA,TRBV15,CATSRDTSGNEQFF,TGTGCCACCAGCAGAGATACTAGCGGCAATGAGCAGTTCTTC
TRBJ2-1,TRBD2,NA,TRBV7-9,CASSGQREVPYNEQFF,TGTGCCAGCAGCGGACAGCGGGAGGTTCCCTACAATGAGCAGTTCTTC
TRBJ2-7,NA,NA,TRBV19,CASTLWEHAYEQYF,TGTGCCAGTACTCTGTGGGAGCACGCCTACGAGCAGTACTTC
TRBJ2-1,NA,NA,TRBV5-1,CASSLSRLDNEQFF,TGCGCCAGCAGCTTGTCAAGACTCGACAATGAGCAGTTCTTC
TRBJ2-7,TRBD1,NA,TRBV20-1,CSARDAGTAPYEQYF,TGCAGTGCTAGAGATGCCGGGACAGCACCTTACGAGCAGTACTTC
TRBJ2-7,TRBD1,NA,TRBV30,CAWSTDRGIEQYF,TGTGCCTGGAGCACCGACAGGGGGATCGAGCAGTACTTC
TRBJ1-1,NA,once,TRBV4-1,CASSLRSAPPEAFF,TGCGCCAGCAGCCTTCGGTCCGCGCCACCTGAAGCTTTCTTT
TRBJ2-5,TRBD2,NA,TRBV20-1,CSARDGAGGPRWETQYF,TGCAGTGCTAGAGATGGGGCGGGAGGGCCTCGGTGGGAGACCCAGTACTTC
TRBJ2-1,TRBD2,NA,TRBV20-1,CSAPRSGRSYNEQFF,TGCAGTGCCCCTCGGAGCGGGAGATCCTACAATGAGCAGTTCTTC
TRBJ2-7,NA,NA,TRBV6-1,CASSEADSTTYEQYF,TGTGCCAGCAGTGAAGCCGACTCAACTACCTACGAGCAGTACTTC
TRBJ1-3,NA,NA,TRBV6-2/TRBV6-3,CASSYLGRGSGNTIYF,TGTGCCAGCAGTTACCTTGGAAGGGGCTCTGGAAACACCATATATTTT
TRBJ2-3,NA,NA,TRBV9,CASSVGAGDTDTQYF,TGTGCCAGCAGCGTAGGGGCAGGGGACACAGATACGCAGTATTTT
TRBJ1-5,NA,NA,TRBV2,CASSQPGDGNQPQHF,TGTGCCAGCAGCCAGCCGGGGGACGGGAATCAGCCCCAGCATTTT
TRBJ1-2,NA,NA,TRBV23-1,CGRRGDSSGPYGYTF,TGCGGGAGACGGGGAGACAGCTCTGGACCCTACGGCTACACCTTC
TRBJ2-7,TRBD1,NA,TRBV28,CASSSHTRGKIAYEQYF,TGTGCCAGCAGTTCCCACACCAGGGGGAAAATTGCCTACGAGCAGTACTTC
TRBJ1-1,NA,NA,TRBV27,CASWGGSTEAFF,TGTGCCAGCTGGGGGGGGAGCACTGAAGCTTTCTTT
TRBJ2-2,NA,NA,TRBV4-1,CASSHEKTGTGELFF,TGCGCCAGCAGCCATGAAAAAACAGGGACCGGGGAGCTGTTTTTT
TRBJ1-2,NA,NA,TRBV9,CASSVDRTQLGYTF,TGTGCCAGCAGCGTAGATCGGACCCAGCTTGGCTACACCTTC
TRBJ2-1,TRBD2,NA,TRBV9,CASSVSGSSHNEQFF,TGTGCCAGCAGCGTTAGCGGGAGTTCCCACAATGAGCAGTTCTTC
TRBJ1-2,TRBD1,NA,TRBV14,CASSQDQDRVYGYTF,TGTGCCAGCAGCCAAGACCAAGACAGGGTCTATGGCTACACCTTC
TRBJ1-6,NA,NA,TRBV19,CASSNRQVIGTLHF,TGTGCCAGTAGTAATCGGCAGGTGATCGGAACCCTCCACTTT
TRBJ2-7,NA,few,TRBV2,CASSGRRGEQYF,TGTGCCAGCAGTGGCCGCAGGGGCGAGCAGTACTTC
TRBJ2-1,NA,NA,TRBV6-1,CASSSFLGSENYNEQFF,TGTGCCAGCAGCTCCTTTTTGGGTAGCGAGAACTACAATGAGCAGTTCTTC